This T cell receptor (beta chain) is from a study of blood T cell repertoires in COVID-19. On the study more broadly: Some COVID-19 samples were acute and others convalescent; all came from the United States, Italy and Spain. The cDNA or gDNA used as material had been derived from T cells, B-cell-depleted T cells, or PBMCs.

Per the study methods: Nucleated cell number was recorded as an estimate derived from reference gene primer amplification. TCRdb's table, derived via immunoSEQ multiplex PCR, lists solely in-frame clones and lacks some. The DNA was the basis for D and trimming; V, J and clone size are from that table. Of about 63,000 clones detected, 70% to 85% appear once; the ten largest clones hold approximately 30%. Germline V CDR1 and CDR2: ENHRY, SYGVKD. The CDR3 covers 15 residues. J gave up 5 bases and V 4 bases, and 6 bases lay outside the gene matches. This clone was seen more than once but under ten times. Sequencing used peripheral blood. The TCR originated in a human donor in a cohort sampled during active COVID-19. The chain carries TRBV10-3 and TRBJ1-5; 9 bases line up with TRBD1. The CDR3 loop is CAISAGQGRDQPQHF. The CDR3 DNA reads as TGTGCCATCAGTGCCGGACAGGGGCGAGATCAGCCCCAGCATTTT.